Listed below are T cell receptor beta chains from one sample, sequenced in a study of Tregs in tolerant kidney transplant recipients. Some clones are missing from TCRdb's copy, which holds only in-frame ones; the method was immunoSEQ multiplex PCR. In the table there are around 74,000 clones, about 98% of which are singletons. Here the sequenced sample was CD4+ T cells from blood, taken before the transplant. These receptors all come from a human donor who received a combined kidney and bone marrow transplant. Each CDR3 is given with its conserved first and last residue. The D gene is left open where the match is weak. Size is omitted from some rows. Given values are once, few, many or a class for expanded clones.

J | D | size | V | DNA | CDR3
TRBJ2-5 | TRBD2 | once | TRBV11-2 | TGTGCCAGCAGTCAAAAGATAGCGGGAGGATTAGAGACCCAGTACTTC | CASSQKIAGGLETQYF
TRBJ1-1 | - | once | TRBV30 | TGTGCCTGGAGTAAACAAACCTACGGGGGAACTGAAGCTTTCTTT | CAWSKQTYGGTEAFF
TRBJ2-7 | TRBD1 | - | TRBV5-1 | TGCGCCAGCAGCTTGGGGACAGGGGACCACGAGCAGTACTTC | CASSLGTGDHEQYF
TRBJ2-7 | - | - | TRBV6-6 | TGTGCCAGCAGTTACTCCGGGACAGCGGAGGGCGAGCAGTACTTC | CASSYSGTAEGEQYF
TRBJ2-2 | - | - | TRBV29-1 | TGCAGCGGAAACAGGGGAGGCACCGGGGAGCTGTTTTTT | CSGNRGGTGELFF
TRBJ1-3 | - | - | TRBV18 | TGTGCCAGCTCACCACTCTTTTCCGGGAGTTCTGGTGGAAACACCATATATTTT | CASSPLFSGSSGGNTIYF
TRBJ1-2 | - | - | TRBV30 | TGTGCCTGGAGTCTTACTCTGGGGGGGTACTATGGCTACACCTTC | CAWSLTLGGYYGYTF
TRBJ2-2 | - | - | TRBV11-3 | TGTGCCAGCAGCTTACGGGGAACCGGGGAGCTGTTTTTT | CASSLRGTGELFF
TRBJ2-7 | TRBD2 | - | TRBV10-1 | TGCGCCAGCAGTGAATCCCCCTCGGGACTAGCGGGAGGAAGAAGCTCCTACGAGCAGTACTTC | CASSESPSGLAGGRSSYEQYF
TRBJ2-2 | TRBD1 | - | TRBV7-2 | TGTGCCAGCAGTCCACAGGGGGCCGTCGGGGAGCTGTTTTTT | CASSPQGAVGELFF
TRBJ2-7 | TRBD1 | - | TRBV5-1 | TGCGCCAGCAGCGCAGGCCAGGGGGCAAGATACTACGAGCAGTACTTC | CASSAGQGARYYEQYF
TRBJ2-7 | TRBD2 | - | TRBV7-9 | TGTGCCAGCAGCTTGCGGACTAGCGGGCGTAGCTCCTACGAGCAGTACTTC | CASSLRTSGRSSYEQYF
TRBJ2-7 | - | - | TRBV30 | TGTGCCTGGAGTCTAGCGAAGTACGAGCAGTACTTC | CAWSLAKYEQYF
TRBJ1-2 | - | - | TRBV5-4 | TGTGCCAGCAGCTTGGAGGGGCGGACTAACTATGGCTACACCTTC | CASSLEGRTNYGYTF
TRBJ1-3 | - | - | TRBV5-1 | TGCGCCAGCAGCCTGACCTCTCTACTAACTGGAAACACCATATATTTT | CASSLTSLLTGNTIYF
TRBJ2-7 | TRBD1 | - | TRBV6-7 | TGTGCCAGCAGTCAGAAAACACACAGGGGCGGGGAGCAGTACTTC | CASSQKTHRGGEQYF
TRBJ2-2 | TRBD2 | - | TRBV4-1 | TGCGCCAGCAGACTCACTCCGGGACTAGCGCCGAACACCGGGGAGCTGTTTTTT | CASRLTPGLAPNTGELFF
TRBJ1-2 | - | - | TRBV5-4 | TGTGCCACCGGTCGTCCAGGGCCGGACAACTATGGCTACACCTTC | CATGRPGPDNYGYTF
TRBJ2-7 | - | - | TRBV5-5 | TGTGCCAGCAGCTTCGCCGGGGAAACCTACGAGCAGTACTTC | CASSFAGETYEQYF
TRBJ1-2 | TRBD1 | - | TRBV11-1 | TGTGCCAGCAGCTCGGACAGGGAGAACTATGGCTACACCTTC | CASSSDRENYGYTF
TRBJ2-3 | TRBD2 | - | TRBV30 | TGTGCCTGGAGCCGTGCGGGAGCAGGGTCAGATACGCAGTATTTT | CAWSRAGAGSDTQYF
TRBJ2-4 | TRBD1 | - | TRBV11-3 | TGTGCCAGCAGCCTCCTGGACAGGGGCCACCCCCTCGTAAACATTCAGTACTTC | CASSLLDRGHPLVNIQYF
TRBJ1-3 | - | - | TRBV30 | TGTGCCTGGAGTGTGAGGAGGGTACCTGGAAACACCATATATTTT | CAWSVRRVPGNTIYF
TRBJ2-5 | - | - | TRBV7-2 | TGTGCCAGCAGCCGGACCAGACAGGGGAGGGGAGAGACCCAGTACTTC | CASSRTRQGRGETQYF
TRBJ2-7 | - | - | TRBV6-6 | TGTGCCAGCAGTTACTCGAGATCCTACGAGCAGTACTTC | CASSYSRSYEQYF
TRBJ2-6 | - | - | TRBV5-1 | TGCGCCAGCAGACGGGATTCCGGGGCCAACGTCCTGACTTTC | CASRRDSGANVLTF
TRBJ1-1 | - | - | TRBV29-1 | TGCAGCGCCTGGAGGGGGAACACTGAAGCTTTCTTT | CSAWRGNTEAFF
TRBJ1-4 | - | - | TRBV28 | TGTGCCAGCAGTTTAGGGGGGAAGGGGGAAAAACTGTTTTTT | CASSLGGKGEKLFF
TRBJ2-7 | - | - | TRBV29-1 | TGCAGCGCCCAGGGGCAAACCTACGAGCAGTACTTC | CSAQGQTYEQYF
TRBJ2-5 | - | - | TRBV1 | TGCACCAGCAGTCATCGGGACAAAGAGACCCAGTACTTC | CTSSHRDKETQYF
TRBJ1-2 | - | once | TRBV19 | TGTGCCAGTAGCGGAAGCGGCAAGGTCTATGGCTACACCTTC | CASSGSGKVYGYTF
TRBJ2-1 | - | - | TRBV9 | TGTGCCAGCAGCGAAAACAGGGCCTTCAATGAGCAGTTCTTC | CASSENRAFNEQFF
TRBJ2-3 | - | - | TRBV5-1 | TGCGCCAGCAGCCCCCGGTATAGCGGATTCACAGATACGCAGTATTTT | CASSPRYSGFTDTQYF
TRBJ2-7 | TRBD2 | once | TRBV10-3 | TGTGCCATCAGAAGACTAGCGGGGGGCGAGCAGTACTTC | CAIRRLAGGEQYF
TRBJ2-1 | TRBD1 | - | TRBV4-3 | TGCGCCAGCAGCCGGACAGGGAGCGATGAGCAGTTCTTC | CASSRTGSDEQFF
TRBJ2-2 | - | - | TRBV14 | TGTGCCAGCAGCCAAGATCTCGGGGTCGGGGAGCTGTTTTTT | CASSQDLGVGELFF